The 32 T cell receptor beta chains below come from one sample, sequenced in a study of blood T cell repertoires in COVID-19. Assay: immunoSEQ multiplex PCR; the TCRdb copy retains only in-frame clones and omits some. The sample shows approximately 300,000 clones, roughly 87% of them seen only once. Material: peripheral blood. Receptor source: a man between 18 and 35 years old with active or convalescent COVID-19.

The chain links TRBV6-2 or TRBV6-3 to TRBJ2-2; the D is unclear. From germline, CDR1 is MNHEY and CDR2 SVGEGT. This CDR3 has 12 residues. Between the trimmed V and J ends, which lost 4 bases and 5 bases, there was a span of 5 bases. This CDR3 is CASSLLTGELFF. In DNA, the CDR3 is TGTGCCAGCAGTTTGCTAACCGGGGAGCTGTTTTTT.

The gene calls are TRBV4-1 and TRBJ1-4, with TRBD1 as a possible D gene (5 bases). The CDR3 runs 16 residues. Trimming stripped 0 bases from V and 8 bases from J, with 16 bases between. Germline CDR1 reads MGHRA; CDR2 reads YSYEKL. The CDR3 DNA sequence: TGCGCCAGCAGCCAAGATGCGGGACTTCGTAGGGAAAAACTGTTTTTT. It codes for CASSQDAGLRREKLFF.

The V gene is TRBV4-1, the J gene TRBJ1-2, with TRBD1 identical over 7 bases. CDR1 MGHRA and CDR2 YSYEKL come from the germline V gene. V gave up 2 bases and J gave up 2 bases; unmatched junction bases: 8. CDR3 length equals 16 residues. CDR3 nucleotide sequence: TGCGCCAGCAGCCAAACCCCGGACAGGCCGAACTATGGCTACACCTTC. Translated: CASSQTPDRPNYGYTF.

This clone was recorded once. The rearrangement joins TRBV5-4 to TRBJ1-1; 7 nucleotides line up with TRBD1. The CDR3 length is 13 residues. Germline V lookup: CDR1 SGHNT, CDR2 YYREEE (reference sequence). V gave up 8 bases and J gave up 6 bases; unmatched junction bases: 10. CDR3 loop: CASTGTVYSEAFF. Written as DNA, the CDR3 is TGTGCCAGTACCGGGACAGTATATTCTGAAGCTTTCTTT.

This clone has a handful of counts. The chain has TRBV28 and TRBJ1-1; TRBD1 matches at 7 bases. Trimming cost V 2 bases and J 4 bases; bases outside gene matches: 7. CDR3 length: 15 residues. CDR1 and CDR2 from the germline V gene are MDHEN and SYDVKM. CDR3 protein: CASSLGTASRTEAFF. The CDR3 DNA sequence: TGTGCCAGCAGTTTAGGGACAGCTAGTCGCACTGAAGCTTTCTTT.

This chain uses TRBV7-9 with TRBJ2-2; perhaps TRBD2 as D (6 bases). V gave up 5 bases and J gave up 4 bases, with 11 bases separating them. Germline CDR1 SEHNR, CDR2 FQNEAQ (reference sequence). The CDR3 covers 14 residues. CDR3 in amino acids: CASSRGVVTGELFF. Here the CDR3 DNA reads TGTGCCAGCAGCCGCGGGGTAGTCACCGGGGAGCTGTTTTTT.

The chain combines TRBV7-9 with TRBJ1-2; 7 nucleotides align to TRBD1. In germline, CDR1 is SEHNR, CDR2 FQNEAQ (reference sequence). The length of the CDR3 is 12 residues. Trimming took 6 bases from V and 8 from J; bases not matched to a gene: 6. CDR3: CASREDRTGYTF. CDR3 bases: TGTGCCAGCAGGGAGGACAGGACAGGCTACACCTTC.

This clone was found once. The CDR3 coding sequence is TGTGCCACCAGCAGAGATTACACCTATGGCTACACCTTC. Translation gives CATSRDYTYGYTF. V and J are TRBV15 and TRBJ1-2; D unresolved. Trimming took 0 bases from V and 4 from J, leaving 6 bases between them. The germline V gene encodes CDR1 LNHNV and CDR2 YYDKDF (reference sequence). The CDR3 consists of 13 residues.

The chain recombines TRBV5-1 with TRBJ1-1; 12 positions match TRBD1. The CDR3 is 15 amino acids. CDR1 and CDR2 (germline): SGHRS, YFSETQ. V was pared by 4 bases and J by 10 bases, with 11 bases of the junction left unmatched. The CDR3 sequence: CASSTAGTGGGGAFF. As DNA, the CDR3 is TGCGCCAGCAGCACCGCCGGGACAGGGGGCGGTGGAGCTTTCTTT.

The rearrangement links TRBV2 to TRBJ1-1, with 10 bases identical to TRBD1. The length of the CDR3 is 16 residues. The ends lost 5 bases at V and 4 bases at J; junction bases unmatched: 10. Germline V gives CDR1 SNHLY, CDR2 FYNNEI. The CDR3 spells CASSPRDRGWGTEAFF. CDR3 nucleotide sequence: TGTGCCAGCAGTCCCCGGGACAGGGGCTGGGGCACTGAAGCTTTCTTT. Combining the CDR3 with reference TRBV2 and TRBJ1-1 gives the whole variable domain EPEVTQTPSHQVTQMGQEVILRCVPISNHLYFYWYRQILGQKVEFLVSFYNNEISEKSEIFDDQFSVERPDGSNFTLKIRSTKLEDSAMYFCASSPRDRGWGTEAFFGQGTRLTVV.

The rearrangement links TRBV2 to TRBJ2-7; 8 positions match TRBD1. The CDR3 contains 13 residues. In germline, CDR1 is SNHLY, CDR2 FYNNEI. Trimming removed 6 bases from V and 2 bases from J; junction bases left unmatched: 3. The CDR3: CASRVTGAYEQYF. CDR3 nucleotides: TGTGCCAGCAGAGTGACAGGGGCCTACGAGCAGTACTTC.

The CDR3 nucleotides read TGTGCCAGCAGTGATCCTCCGGGACAGGGGATCGGGGAGCTGTTTTTT. It yields the protein CASSDPPGQGIGELFF. The chain uses TRBV25-1 and TRBJ2-2, with 10 bases that match TRBD1. CDR3 length: 16 amino acids. V shed 3 bases, J shed 7 bases, and the junction held 8 bases outside the gene matches. Germline V lookup: CDR1 MGHDK, CDR2 SYGVNS.

This chain's CDR3 is CASSGLRGGYEQYF. The CDR3 nucleotides are TGCGCCAGCAGTGGGCTCAGGGGCGGCTACGAGCAGTACTTC. This chain links TRBV10-1 with TRBJ2-7; D might be TRBD1 (6 bases). The germline V and J ends were trimmed by 4 bases and 3 bases, with 13 bases remaining between them. Germline V gene lookup returns CDR1 WNHNN and CDR2 SYGVQD (reference sequence). The CDR3 runs to 14 residues.

The CDR3 coding sequence is TGTGCCAGCAGTGAAGAAACAGGGGACCTCTACAATGAGCAGTTCTTC. Translation gives CASSEETGDLYNEQFF. The gene calls are TRBV6-1 and TRBJ2-1; 7 positions match TRBD1. Germline CDR1 and CDR2: MNHNS and SASEGT. This CDR3 has 16 amino acids. Trimming cost V 1 base and J 3 bases; bases outside gene matches: 6.

V usage is TRBV9 and J usage is TRBJ2-3, with TRBD1 matching 7 bases. Per the germline V gene, CDR1 is SGDLS and CDR2 is YYNGEE. Unmatched junction bases numbered 9, after V lost 3 bases and J lost 8 bases. The CDR3 is 14 amino acids. The CDR3 DNA reads TGTGCCAGCAGCGCCGACCGCGACAGGGCTACGCAGTATTTT. It specifies CASSADRDRATQYF.

This clone was counted a single time. V usage is TRBV7-2 and J usage is TRBJ2-3; TRBD2 matches 12 bases. Germline V gene lookup returns CDR1 SGHTA and CDR2 FQGNSA. After removal of 4 bases from V and 3 bases from J, the junction contained 5 bases not matched to a gene. The CDR3 runs 16 residues. The CDR3 DNA reads as TGTGCCAGCAGCTCGTTACTAGCGGGGGGAACAGATACGCAGTATTTT. This sequence encodes CASSSLLAGGTDTQYF.

This clone was recorded at least ten times. This sequence joins TRBV5-1 and TRBJ2-6, with D possibly being TRBD1 (6 bases). Trimming cost V 3 bases and J 2 bases, with 18 bases left between them. Germline loops: CDR1 SGHRS, CDR2 YFSETQ. This CDR3 spans 18 amino acids. This chain's CDR3 is CASSSARGEGAGANVLTF. The CDR3 DNA sequence: TGCGCCAGCAGCTCGGCCAGGGGCGAGGGGGCTGGGGCCAACGTCCTGACTTTC.

The chain couples TRBV2 to TRBJ1-2, with TRBD1 identical over 12 bases. The V gene end was trimmed by 7 bases and the J gene end by 2 bases; junction bases not matched to a gene: 11. Germline CDR1 is SNHLY and CDR2 is FYNNEI. CDR3 size: 17 residues. In DNA form, the CDR3 reads TGTGCCAGCACTGCATTCCGGGACAGGGGGCGCAACTATGGCTACACCTTC. Translating it yields CASTAFRDRGRNYGYTF.

The genes are TRBV4-3 and TRBJ1-2, with TRBD1 matching over 7 bases. J lost 0 bases, V lost 0 bases, and 4 bases had no gene match. CDR1 is LGHNA and CDR2 is YSLEER in the germline V gene. This CDR3 has 16 amino acids. This CDR3 reads CASSQDVGQPNYGYTF. CDR3 nucleotides: TGCGCCAGCAGCCAAGATGTGGGACAGCCTAACTATGGCTACACCTTC.

The chain carries TRBV5-1 and TRBJ1-5; D not certain. Germline CDR1 reads SGHRS; CDR2 reads YFSETQ. Between the trimmed V and J ends, which lost 0 bases and 1 base, there was a span of 5 bases. CDR3 length: 14 residues. CDR3 loop: CASSLGGSNQPQHF. The CDR3 bases are TGCGCCAGCAGCTTGGGAGGCAGCAATCAGCCCCAGCATTTT.

V is TRBV7-9 and J is TRBJ2-7; the D is unclear. The germline V gene encodes CDR1 SEHNR and CDR2 FQNEAQ (reference sequence). The CDR3 has 15 amino acids. Trimming cost V 3 bases and J 0 bases, with 12 bases left between them. The CDR3 nucleotides read TGTGCCAGCAGCTTTCTTTCCGCTAGCTCCTACGAGCAGTACTTC. It translates to CASSFLSASSYEQYF.

The CDR3 DNA is TGTGCCAGCAGCTTTCAGGCGAACACTGAAGCTTTCTTT. This sequence encodes CASSFQANTEAFF. The rearrangement uses TRBV7-9 and TRBJ1-1; D gene ambiguous. Trimming removed 3 bases from V and 1 base from J, with 6 bases in between. Germline V gene sequence: CDR1 SEHNR, CDR2 FQNEAQ (reference sequence). The CDR3 is made up of 13 amino acids.

The count of this clone is one. J is TRBJ2-2 and V is TRBV7-2; 11 positions match TRBD2. V dropped 3 bases and J dropped 4; count of bases not matched to a gene: 1. CDR1 is SGHTA, CDR2 FQGNSA, per germline. The CDR3 extends over 15 amino acids. The CDR3 loop reads CASSFTSGGTGELFF. The CDR3 bases are TGTGCCAGCAGCTTTACTAGCGGGGGCACCGGGGAGCTGTTTTTT.

This sequence joins TRBV28 and TRBJ1-3, with D perhaps TRBD1 (5 bases). CDR1 and CDR2 from the germline V gene are MDHEN and SYDVKM. The CDR3 runs to 14 residues. The V end lost 7 bases, the J end lost 2 bases, and 12 bases lay between the germline ends. DNA for the CDR3: TGTGCCAGCAACCGGGGGGGGGCTGGAAACACCATATATTTT. Translating it yields CASNRGGAGNTIYF.

In its sample, this clone was seen once. The chain employs TRBV3-1 (or the pseudogene TRBV3-2) and TRBJ2-3; D gene ambiguous. The CDR3 contains 16 residues. From germline, CDR1 is LGHDT and CDR2 YNNKEL (reference sequence). Trimming took 6 bases from V and 2 from J, leaving 18 bases between them. CDR3 sequence: CASSTQMGYITDTQYF. CDR3 nucleotide sequence: TGTGCCAGCAGTACACAAATGGGCTACATCACAGATACGCAGTATTTT.

This chain joins TRBV18 and TRBJ1-1; D not resolved. The CDR3 extends over 13 amino acids. V was shortened by 5 bases and J by 1 base, with 8 bases between the two germline ends. Germline loops: CDR1 KGHSH, CDR2 LQKENI. The CDR3 sequence: CASSGQKNTEAFF. DNA for the CDR3: TGTGCCAGCTCAGGGCAAAAGAACACTGAAGCTTTCTTT.

The chain combines TRBV27 with TRBJ1-3; 8 bases match TRBD1. The CDR3 runs 15 residues. Germline trimming cut 0 bases from V and 4 bases from J; bases unmatched to any gene: 2. Germline V gene lookup returns CDR1 MNHEY and CDR2 SMNVEV (reference sequence). The CDR3 spells CASSLSGTGGNTIYF. The CDR3 nucleotides are TGTGCCAGCAGTTTATCGGGGACAGGAGGAAACACCATATATTTT.

The J gene is TRBJ2-5, the V gene TRBV28; 7 positions match TRBD1. This CDR3 comprises 16 residues. Looked up from germline, CDR1 is MDHEN and CDR2 is SYDVKM. Trimming at V came to 2 bases and at J to 2 bases, leaving 8 bases not matched to a gene. As DNA, the CDR3 is TGTGCCAGCAGTTTAGGGAAGGGGACAGCTCAAGAGACCCAGTACTTC. Translating it yields CASSLGKGTAQETQYF.

This rearrangement joins TRBV27 to TRBJ1-2; D call uncertain. Trimming stripped 4 bases from V and 9 bases from J, with 15 bases between. Looked up from germline, CDR1 is MNHEY and CDR2 is SMNVEV (reference sequence). CDR3 length: 13 residues. In nucleotides, the CDR3 is TGTGCCAGCAGTTCATGGACTGACCAACGCTACACCTTC. Protein: CASSSWTDQRYTF.

This chain uses TRBV6-5 with TRBJ1-3; D is perhaps TRBD1 (5 bases). V was clipped by 5 bases and J by 0 bases, with 8 bases between them. Germline V gene lookup returns CDR1 MNHEY and CDR2 SVGAGI. The CDR3 contains 14 residues. The CDR3 nucleotides are TGTGCCAGCAGTCGGGGGGACTCTGGAAACACCATATATTTT. This gives the protein CASSRGDSGNTIYF.

The chain carries TRBV7-6 and TRBJ2-7, with 7 bases matching TRBD1. The V gene's germline CDR1 is SGHVS and CDR2 FNYEAQ. The CDR3 runs 15 residues. V gave up 4 bases and J gave up 0 bases; unmatched junction bases: 6. Here the CDR3 reads CASSSTQGLSYEQYF. The CDR3 DNA is TGTGCCAGCAGCTCAACACAGGGGCTCTCCTACGAGCAGTACTTC.

This chain uses TRBV29-1 with TRBJ1-1; D might be TRBD1 (5 bases). CDR1 SQVTM and CDR2 ANQGSEA come from the germline V gene. The CDR3 sequence is 17 residues long. V lost 3 bases and J 0 bases, leaving 20 bases between the germline ends. The CDR3 is CSVDPTDSPPLNTEAFF. CDR3 DNA: TGCAGCGTTGACCCGACAGACTCGCCACCTCTGAACACTGAAGCTTTCTTT. The entire variable domain, with the rest obtained from reference TRBV29-1 and TRBJ1-1, is as follows: SAVISQKPSRDICQRGTSLTIQCQVDSQVTMMFWYRQQPGQSLTLIATANQGSEATYESGFVIDKFPISRPNLTFSTLTVSNMSPEDSSIYLCSVDPTDSPPLNTEAFFGQGTRLTVV.